Following are 24 T cell receptor beta chains from one sample sequenced in a study of OX40 agonist ivuxolimab in advanced cancers. The assay was immunoSEQ multiplex PCR, and TCRdb's table has in-frame clones only and misses some. The sample lists around 50,000 clones; around 89% were seen once. The starting material was CD4+ or CD8+ T cells sorted from blood, obtained in a trial of the OX40 agonist ivuxolimab. The receptor set was obtained from an adult with an advanced solid tumor such as melanoma, head and neck, liver or kidney cancer.

The chain is built from TRBV27 and TRBJ2-4; 9 nucleotides match TRBD2. Looked up from germline, CDR1 is MNHEY and CDR2 is SMNVEV (reference sequence). The trim removed 3 bases at V and 8 bases at J, leaving 5 bases unmatched. The CDR3 contains 14 residues. CDR3 bases: TGTGCCAGCAGTTTTGGTAGCGGGGGTGACATTCAGTACTTC. Translation gives CASSFGSGGDIQYF.

The chain combines TRBV7-9 with TRBJ2-7; D possibly corresponds to TRBD2 (6 bases). This CDR3 has 13 residues. V was clipped by 8 bases and J by 7 bases, with 18 bases between them. The germline V gene has CDR1 SEHNR and CDR2 FQNEAQ (reference sequence). CDR3 nucleotide sequence: TGTGCCAGCGGGGACGGACCCGGGAGTGAGCAGTACTTC. It codes for CASGDGPGSEQYF.

The chain uses TRBV27 and TRBJ2-6, with TRBD1 matching 8 bases. Germline values: CDR1 MNHEY, CDR2 SMNVEV (reference sequence). Unmatched junction bases numbered 4, after V lost 6 bases and J lost 3 bases. The CDR3 spans 15 residues. Written as DNA, the CDR3 is TGTGCCAGCAGCCGAACAGGGGGTGGGGCCAACGTCCTGACTTTC. This gives the protein CASSRTGGGANVLTF.

This sequence joins TRBV4-1 and TRBJ1-2; 7 positions match TRBD1. V lost 0 bases, J lost 4 bases, and 8 bases stayed unmatched. CDR3 size: 16 residues. The germline gives CDR1 MGHRA, CDR2 YSYEKL. The CDR3 sequence is CASSQDARGFGYGYTF. DNA for the CDR3: TGCGCCAGCAGCCAAGATGCCAGGGGGTTTGGCTATGGCTACACCTTC.

V and J are TRBV11-2 and TRBJ2-3, with D tentatively TRBD1 (5 bases). Trimming cost V 1 base and J 0 bases, with 14 bases left between them. The CDR3 contains 17 residues. CDR1 is SGHAT and CDR2 is FQNNGV in the germline V gene. DNA for the CDR3: TGTGCCAGCAGCTTAGCTGAGTCCCCAGGGAGCACAGATACGCAGTATTTT. It specifies CASSLAESPGSTDTQYF.

This clone has only one observation. The J gene is TRBJ2-1, the V gene TRBV5-8; D might be TRBD1 (6 bases). Germline V gene data show CDR1 as SGHTS and CDR2 as YDEGEE. The length of the CDR3 is 16 residues. V was pared by 0 bases and J by 3 bases, with 13 bases between. CDR3 nucleotide sequence: TGTGCCAGCAGCTTGGGTAAAGGGGGATACTACAATGAGCAGTTCTTC. Translation gives CASSLGKGGYYNEQFF.

The chain uses TRBV5-1 and TRBJ1-2, with D perhaps TRBD1 (5 bases). From germline, CDR1 is SGHRS and CDR2 YFSETQ. The V and J ends lost 4 bases and 3 bases respectively, with 19 bases between them. This CDR3 has 16 residues. The DNA for the CDR3 is TGCGCCAGCAGCCGCGGCTGGGGGGATCAGGACTATGGCTACACCTTC. Protein: CASSRGWGDQDYGYTF.

J is TRBJ2-7 and V is TRBV7-9; 7 bases match TRBD2. Germline V lookup: CDR1 SEHNR, CDR2 FQNEAQ (reference sequence). The CDR3 contains 15 residues. V was pared by 4 bases and J by 4 bases, with 10 bases of the junction left unmatched. CDR3 amino acids: CASSSMRGSSYEQYF. CDR3 DNA sequence: TGTGCCAGCAGCTCCATGCGGGGGTCGAGTTACGAGCAGTACTTC.

V is TRBV9 and J is TRBJ2-1; no reliable D call. The CDR3 loop spans 16 amino acids. V was clipped by 0 bases and J by 9 bases, with 19 bases between them. Germline V gives CDR1 SGDLS, CDR2 YYNGEE. The CDR3 is CASSVDGSLPHVEQFF. The CDR3 bases are TGTGCCAGCAGCGTAGACGGTAGCCTCCCACACGTTGAGCAGTTCTTC.

This chain joins TRBV2 and TRBJ2-3; D is tentatively TRBD1 or TRBD2 (6 bases each). V was cut by 1 base and J by 0 bases, with 14 bases left in between. The CDR3 has 17 residues. Germline V gives CDR1 SNHLY, CDR2 FYNNEI. The CDR3 reads CASSEEGGGPSTDTQYF. As DNA, the CDR3 is TGTGCCAGCAGTGAAGAGGGTGGGGGGCCAAGCACAGATACGCAGTATTTT. Full variable domain (outside the CDR3, taken from reference TRBV2 and TRBJ2-3): EPEVTQTPSHQVTQMGQEVILRCVPISNHLYFYWYRQILGQKVEFLVSFYNNEISEKSEIFDDQFSVERPDGSNFTLKIRSTKLEDSAMYFCASSEEGGGPSTDTQYFGPGTRLTVL.

This clone was observed once. This sequence joins TRBV19 and TRBJ1-5; D gene ambiguous. V dropped 3 bases and J dropped 2 bases, with 11 bases sitting between them. The length of the CDR3 is 15 residues. CDR1 and CDR2 (germline): LNHDA, SQIVND (reference sequence). CDR3 protein: CASSISGSGNQPQHF. CDR3 in DNA: TGTGCCAGTAGTATTTCGGGAAGCGGCAATCAGCCCCAGCATTTT. The full variable domain, completed using reference TRBV19 and TRBJ1-5, is DGGITQSPKYLFRKEGQNVTLSCEQNLNHDAMYWYRQDPGQGLRLIYYSQIVNDFQKGDIAEGYSVSREKKESFPLTVTSAQKNPTAFYLCASSISGSGNQPQHFGDGTRLSIL.

Written as DNA, the CDR3 is TGCGCCAGCAGCTTGGACAGTTCTAGCTCCTACAATGAGCAGTTCTTC. Protein: CASSLDSSSSYNEQFF. V and J are TRBV5-1 and TRBJ2-1, with D uncertain. In germline, CDR1 is SGHRS, CDR2 YFSETQ. CDR3 length: 16 residues. V was pared by 0 bases and J by 0 bases, with 10 bases between.

The V and J genes are TRBV6-1 and TRBJ2-7, with TRBD1 identical over 11 bases. The CDR3 sequence is 14 residues long. CDR1 MNHNS and CDR2 SASEGT come from the germline V gene. After removal of 3 bases from V and 3 bases from J, the junction contained 1 base not matched to a gene. The CDR3, as DNA: TGTGCCAGCAGTGATGGGACAGGGGGCTACGAGCAGTACTTC. Translating gives CASSDGTGGYEQYF.

Points on this clone: Being one base from a much bigger clone, this may be a read error. The J gene is TRBJ2-1, the V gene TRBV4-2, with D possibly being TRBD2 (5 bases). The germline V gene encodes CDR1 LGHNA and CDR2 YNFKEQ. The ends were cut back, 10 bases at V and 3 bases at J, with 16 bases in the middle. The CDR3 extends over 14 amino acids. The CDR3 is CAITRASGYNEQFF. The DNA for the CDR3 is TGTGCCATAACGCGGGCGAGCGGCTACAATGAGCAGTTCTTC.

This rearrangement joins TRBV28 to TRBJ2-1, with D perhaps given as TRBD1 or TRBD2 (6 bases each). CDR1 MDHEN and CDR2 SYDVKM come from the germline V gene. Trimming left V 7 bases short and J 2 bases short, with 15 bases between. The CDR3 contains 15 residues. The CDR3 is CASTPGDSPYNEQFF. The CDR3, as DNA: TGTGCCAGCACCCCAGGGGACTCGCCCTACAATGAGCAGTTCTTC.

The chain uses TRBV25-1 and TRBJ1-6; D is undetermined. Trimming removed 6 bases from V and 5 bases from J, with 5 bases in between. CDR3 length: 12 amino acids. Germline loops: CDR1 MGHDK, CDR2 SYGVNS. The CDR3 region has the DNA TGTGCCAGCAGGATGGATAATTCACCCCTCCACTTT. It yields the protein CASRMDNSPLHF.

The rearrangement uses TRBV5-4 and TRBJ2-7, with TRBD2 matching 11 bases. The CDR3 spans 15 residues. V lost 2 bases and J lost 5; bases outside the gene matches: 6. Germline CDR1 is SGHNT and CDR2 is YYREEE (reference sequence). This chain's CDR3 is CASSLSRLAGNEQYF. The CDR3 DNA follows: TGTGCCAGCAGCTTATCCAGACTAGCGGGAAACGAGCAGTACTTC.

V and J are TRBV7-9 and TRBJ2-3; 7 bases agree with TRBD1. Germline CDR1 is SEHNR and CDR2 is FQNEAQ (reference sequence). The CDR3 sequence is 14 residues long. V dropped 5 bases and J dropped 7; count of bases not matched to a gene: 9. In DNA, the CDR3 is TGTGCCAGCAGCCTTCCGGACAGGTGGAATACGCAGTATTTT. Protein: CASSLPDRWNTQYF.

CDR3 nucleotides: TGTGCCGTCGCGGGGGGAGCGAACACCGGGGAGCTGTTTTTT. Its protein is CAVAGGANTGELFF. The chain couples TRBV10-3 to TRBJ2-2; TRBD2 agrees at 8 bases. Germline CDR1 ENHRY, CDR2 SYGVKD. This CDR3 contains 14 residues. V was clipped by 11 bases and J by 0 bases; unmatched bases: 5.

The chain is built from TRBV27 and TRBJ2-1; TRBD2 agrees at 9 bases. Germline CDR1 MNHEY, CDR2 SMNVEV (reference sequence). This CDR3 is built from 16 residues. V dropped 7 bases and J dropped 0; count of bases not matched to a gene: 7. Here the CDR3 reads CASNLSSGSSYNEQFF. CDR3 DNA: TGTGCCAGCAACCTAAGTAGCGGGAGCTCCTACAATGAGCAGTTCTTC.

This sequence joins TRBV27 and TRBJ2-7, with 13 bases matching TRBD2. The CDR3 has 15 residues. Germline V gene sequence: CDR1 MNHEY, CDR2 SMNVEV (reference sequence). J gave up 4 bases and V 4 bases, and 4 bases lay outside the gene matches. In nucleotides, the CDR3 is TGTGCCAGCAGTTCCGGACTAGCGGGAGTGTACGAGCAGTACTTC. Translation: CASSSGLAGVYEQYF.

This clone was recorded only once. The gene calls are TRBV19 and TRBJ1-1; D gene ambiguous. From germline, CDR1 is LNHDA and CDR2 SQIVND (reference sequence). This CDR3 is built from 17 residues. Trimming took off 5 bases at V and 0 bases at J, with 19 bases between the two ends. CDR3 DNA sequence: TGTGCCAGTAGTCAAAATCTCTTTGAGGACCTGAACACTGAAGCTTTCTTT. Translating gives CASSQNLFEDLNTEAFF.

The J gene is TRBJ2-4, the V gene TRBV7-2; maybe TRBD2 (6 bases). The CDR3 covers 18 residues. Germline V gene lookup returns CDR1 SGHTA and CDR2 FQGNSA. Trimming shortened V by 2 bases and J by 0 bases, and 17 bases separated the two germline ends. CDR3 residues: CASSLIVLAGKAKNIQYF. The CDR3 DNA sequence: TGTGCCAGCAGCTTAATAGTATTGGCGGGAAAAGCCAAAAACATTCAGTACTTC.

This chain's CDR3 is CASSLATTGTYEQYF. The CDR3 DNA sequence: TGTGCCAGCAGCTTAGCCACGACAGGAACCTACGAGCAGTACTTC. The rearrangement joins TRBV7-9 to TRBJ2-7; tentative D call: TRBD1 (6 bases). Trimming removed 0 bases from V and 2 bases from J, with 11 bases in between. Per germline, CDR1 SEHNR and CDR2 FQNEAQ (reference sequence). The length of the CDR3 is 15 residues.